A selection of T cell receptor beta chains follows, all from one sample in a study of blood T cell repertoires in COVID-19. Libraries were prepared by immunoSEQ multiplex PCR; TCRdb keeps only in-frame clonotypes and omits some of them. This table holds a few hundred thousand clones, around 89% found once. The sequenced sample was peripheral blood. These receptors all come from a woman in her thirties with COVID-19, enrolled during active disease. Both conserved end residues are part of each CDR3. The D gene is left open where the match is weak. The size of a clone is reported for some rows only, either as once, few or many, or as a class for expanded clones.

D gene: TRBD1
clone size: once
J gene: TRBJ1-2
V gene: TRBV7-2
CDR3 protein: CASSMGQGLYGYTF
CDR3 DNA: TGTGCCAGCAGCATGGGACAGGGGCTCTATGGCTACACCTTC

D gene: NA
clone size: NA
J gene: TRBJ1-2
V gene: TRBV4-3
CDR3 protein: CASSQEADPNYGYTF
CDR3 DNA: TGCGCCAGCAGCCAAGAGGCAGATCCCAACTATGGCTACACCTTC

D gene: NA
clone size: NA
J gene: TRBJ1-2
V gene: TRBV9
CDR3 protein: CASSVVRDSNYGYTF
CDR3 DNA: TGTGCCAGCAGCGTAGTACGGGACTCTAACTATGGCTACACCTTC

D gene: TRBD2
clone size: NA
J gene: TRBJ2-3
V gene: TRBV13
CDR3 protein: CASSTLAADTQYF
CDR3 DNA: TGTGCCAGCAGCACCCTAGCGGCAGATACGCAGTATTTT

D gene: TRBD1
clone size: NA
J gene: TRBJ1-5
V gene: TRBV10-3
CDR3 protein: CAIRGTGDQPQHF
CDR3 DNA: TGTGCCATCAGGGGGACAGGGGATCAGCCCCAGCATTTT

D gene: TRBD1
clone size: NA
J gene: TRBJ2-1
V gene: TRBV5-8
CDR3 protein: CASILGWDRVTGEQFF
CDR3 DNA: TGTGCCAGCATTCTGGGTTGGGACAGGGTGACCGGTGAGCAGTTCTTC

D gene: TRBD1
clone size: NA
J gene: TRBJ1-1
V gene: TRBV4-3
CDR3 protein: CASSQGTGLNTEAFF
CDR3 DNA: TGCGCCAGCAGCCAAGGGACAGGGCTGAACACTGAAGCTTTCTTT

D gene: TRBD1
clone size: NA
J gene: TRBJ2-3
V gene: TRBV4-1
CDR3 protein: CASSPTSDRGTDTQYF
CDR3 DNA: TGCGCCAGCAGCCCAACATCGGACAGGGGGACAGATACGCAGTATTTT

D gene: TRBD2
clone size: NA
J gene: TRBJ2-1
V gene: TRBV28
CDR3 protein: CATERGGPLNEQFF
CDR3 DNA: TGTGCCACCGAGCGGGGGGGGCCCTTAAATGAGCAGTTCTTC

D gene: NA
clone size: NA
J gene: TRBJ2-1
V gene: TRBV19
CDR3 protein: CASSPGITRFVNEQFF
CDR3 DNA: TGTGCCAGTAGTCCCGGGATCACACGTTTCGTCAATGAGCAGTTCTTC

D gene: NA
clone size: NA
J gene: TRBJ1-4
V gene: TRBV29-1
CDR3 protein: CSVPGGGHRDEKLFF
CDR3 DNA: TGCAGCGTCCCTGGCGGGGGACACCGGGACGAAAAACTGTTTTTT

D gene: NA
clone size: NA
J gene: TRBJ2-3
V gene: TRBV19
CDR3 protein: CASGVRGTDTQYF
CDR3 DNA: TGTGCCAGCGGGGTGCGGGGCACAGATACGCAGTATTTT

D gene: NA
clone size: NA
J gene: TRBJ2-7
V gene: TRBV6-2/TRBV6-3
CDR3 protein: CASSYPTGLSYEQYF
CDR3 DNA: TGTGCCAGCAGTTACCCTACAGGGCTTTCCTACGAGCAGTACTTC

D gene: NA
clone size: NA
J gene: TRBJ1-4
V gene: TRBV4-3
CDR3 protein: CASSQDPDRFNEKLFF
CDR3 DNA: TGCGCCAGCAGCCAAGATCCAGACAGGTTTAATGAAAAACTGTTTTTT

D gene: TRBD1
clone size: NA
J gene: TRBJ1-2
V gene: TRBV6-5
CDR3 protein: CASSYSRDSRYGYTF
CDR3 DNA: TGTGCCAGCAGTTACTCCCGGGACAGCCGTTATGGCTACACCTTC

D gene: NA
clone size: NA
J gene: TRBJ1-6
V gene: TRBV24-1
CDR3 protein: CATSDLLRFSQQHSYNSPLHF
CDR3 DNA: TGTGCCACCAGTGATTTATTGAGGTTCAGCCAACAACACTCCTATAATTCACCCCTCCACTTT

D gene: NA
clone size: NA
J gene: TRBJ2-7
V gene: TRBV5-1
CDR3 protein: CASSVSSAVTYEQYF
CDR3 DNA: TGCGCCAGCAGCGTCTCTAGCGCCGTAACCTACGAGCAGTACTTC

D gene: NA
clone size: NA
J gene: TRBJ1-1
V gene: TRBV7-8
CDR3 protein: CASSIYRNTEAFF
CDR3 DNA: TGTGCCAGCAGCATTTACAGGAACACTGAAGCTTTCTTT